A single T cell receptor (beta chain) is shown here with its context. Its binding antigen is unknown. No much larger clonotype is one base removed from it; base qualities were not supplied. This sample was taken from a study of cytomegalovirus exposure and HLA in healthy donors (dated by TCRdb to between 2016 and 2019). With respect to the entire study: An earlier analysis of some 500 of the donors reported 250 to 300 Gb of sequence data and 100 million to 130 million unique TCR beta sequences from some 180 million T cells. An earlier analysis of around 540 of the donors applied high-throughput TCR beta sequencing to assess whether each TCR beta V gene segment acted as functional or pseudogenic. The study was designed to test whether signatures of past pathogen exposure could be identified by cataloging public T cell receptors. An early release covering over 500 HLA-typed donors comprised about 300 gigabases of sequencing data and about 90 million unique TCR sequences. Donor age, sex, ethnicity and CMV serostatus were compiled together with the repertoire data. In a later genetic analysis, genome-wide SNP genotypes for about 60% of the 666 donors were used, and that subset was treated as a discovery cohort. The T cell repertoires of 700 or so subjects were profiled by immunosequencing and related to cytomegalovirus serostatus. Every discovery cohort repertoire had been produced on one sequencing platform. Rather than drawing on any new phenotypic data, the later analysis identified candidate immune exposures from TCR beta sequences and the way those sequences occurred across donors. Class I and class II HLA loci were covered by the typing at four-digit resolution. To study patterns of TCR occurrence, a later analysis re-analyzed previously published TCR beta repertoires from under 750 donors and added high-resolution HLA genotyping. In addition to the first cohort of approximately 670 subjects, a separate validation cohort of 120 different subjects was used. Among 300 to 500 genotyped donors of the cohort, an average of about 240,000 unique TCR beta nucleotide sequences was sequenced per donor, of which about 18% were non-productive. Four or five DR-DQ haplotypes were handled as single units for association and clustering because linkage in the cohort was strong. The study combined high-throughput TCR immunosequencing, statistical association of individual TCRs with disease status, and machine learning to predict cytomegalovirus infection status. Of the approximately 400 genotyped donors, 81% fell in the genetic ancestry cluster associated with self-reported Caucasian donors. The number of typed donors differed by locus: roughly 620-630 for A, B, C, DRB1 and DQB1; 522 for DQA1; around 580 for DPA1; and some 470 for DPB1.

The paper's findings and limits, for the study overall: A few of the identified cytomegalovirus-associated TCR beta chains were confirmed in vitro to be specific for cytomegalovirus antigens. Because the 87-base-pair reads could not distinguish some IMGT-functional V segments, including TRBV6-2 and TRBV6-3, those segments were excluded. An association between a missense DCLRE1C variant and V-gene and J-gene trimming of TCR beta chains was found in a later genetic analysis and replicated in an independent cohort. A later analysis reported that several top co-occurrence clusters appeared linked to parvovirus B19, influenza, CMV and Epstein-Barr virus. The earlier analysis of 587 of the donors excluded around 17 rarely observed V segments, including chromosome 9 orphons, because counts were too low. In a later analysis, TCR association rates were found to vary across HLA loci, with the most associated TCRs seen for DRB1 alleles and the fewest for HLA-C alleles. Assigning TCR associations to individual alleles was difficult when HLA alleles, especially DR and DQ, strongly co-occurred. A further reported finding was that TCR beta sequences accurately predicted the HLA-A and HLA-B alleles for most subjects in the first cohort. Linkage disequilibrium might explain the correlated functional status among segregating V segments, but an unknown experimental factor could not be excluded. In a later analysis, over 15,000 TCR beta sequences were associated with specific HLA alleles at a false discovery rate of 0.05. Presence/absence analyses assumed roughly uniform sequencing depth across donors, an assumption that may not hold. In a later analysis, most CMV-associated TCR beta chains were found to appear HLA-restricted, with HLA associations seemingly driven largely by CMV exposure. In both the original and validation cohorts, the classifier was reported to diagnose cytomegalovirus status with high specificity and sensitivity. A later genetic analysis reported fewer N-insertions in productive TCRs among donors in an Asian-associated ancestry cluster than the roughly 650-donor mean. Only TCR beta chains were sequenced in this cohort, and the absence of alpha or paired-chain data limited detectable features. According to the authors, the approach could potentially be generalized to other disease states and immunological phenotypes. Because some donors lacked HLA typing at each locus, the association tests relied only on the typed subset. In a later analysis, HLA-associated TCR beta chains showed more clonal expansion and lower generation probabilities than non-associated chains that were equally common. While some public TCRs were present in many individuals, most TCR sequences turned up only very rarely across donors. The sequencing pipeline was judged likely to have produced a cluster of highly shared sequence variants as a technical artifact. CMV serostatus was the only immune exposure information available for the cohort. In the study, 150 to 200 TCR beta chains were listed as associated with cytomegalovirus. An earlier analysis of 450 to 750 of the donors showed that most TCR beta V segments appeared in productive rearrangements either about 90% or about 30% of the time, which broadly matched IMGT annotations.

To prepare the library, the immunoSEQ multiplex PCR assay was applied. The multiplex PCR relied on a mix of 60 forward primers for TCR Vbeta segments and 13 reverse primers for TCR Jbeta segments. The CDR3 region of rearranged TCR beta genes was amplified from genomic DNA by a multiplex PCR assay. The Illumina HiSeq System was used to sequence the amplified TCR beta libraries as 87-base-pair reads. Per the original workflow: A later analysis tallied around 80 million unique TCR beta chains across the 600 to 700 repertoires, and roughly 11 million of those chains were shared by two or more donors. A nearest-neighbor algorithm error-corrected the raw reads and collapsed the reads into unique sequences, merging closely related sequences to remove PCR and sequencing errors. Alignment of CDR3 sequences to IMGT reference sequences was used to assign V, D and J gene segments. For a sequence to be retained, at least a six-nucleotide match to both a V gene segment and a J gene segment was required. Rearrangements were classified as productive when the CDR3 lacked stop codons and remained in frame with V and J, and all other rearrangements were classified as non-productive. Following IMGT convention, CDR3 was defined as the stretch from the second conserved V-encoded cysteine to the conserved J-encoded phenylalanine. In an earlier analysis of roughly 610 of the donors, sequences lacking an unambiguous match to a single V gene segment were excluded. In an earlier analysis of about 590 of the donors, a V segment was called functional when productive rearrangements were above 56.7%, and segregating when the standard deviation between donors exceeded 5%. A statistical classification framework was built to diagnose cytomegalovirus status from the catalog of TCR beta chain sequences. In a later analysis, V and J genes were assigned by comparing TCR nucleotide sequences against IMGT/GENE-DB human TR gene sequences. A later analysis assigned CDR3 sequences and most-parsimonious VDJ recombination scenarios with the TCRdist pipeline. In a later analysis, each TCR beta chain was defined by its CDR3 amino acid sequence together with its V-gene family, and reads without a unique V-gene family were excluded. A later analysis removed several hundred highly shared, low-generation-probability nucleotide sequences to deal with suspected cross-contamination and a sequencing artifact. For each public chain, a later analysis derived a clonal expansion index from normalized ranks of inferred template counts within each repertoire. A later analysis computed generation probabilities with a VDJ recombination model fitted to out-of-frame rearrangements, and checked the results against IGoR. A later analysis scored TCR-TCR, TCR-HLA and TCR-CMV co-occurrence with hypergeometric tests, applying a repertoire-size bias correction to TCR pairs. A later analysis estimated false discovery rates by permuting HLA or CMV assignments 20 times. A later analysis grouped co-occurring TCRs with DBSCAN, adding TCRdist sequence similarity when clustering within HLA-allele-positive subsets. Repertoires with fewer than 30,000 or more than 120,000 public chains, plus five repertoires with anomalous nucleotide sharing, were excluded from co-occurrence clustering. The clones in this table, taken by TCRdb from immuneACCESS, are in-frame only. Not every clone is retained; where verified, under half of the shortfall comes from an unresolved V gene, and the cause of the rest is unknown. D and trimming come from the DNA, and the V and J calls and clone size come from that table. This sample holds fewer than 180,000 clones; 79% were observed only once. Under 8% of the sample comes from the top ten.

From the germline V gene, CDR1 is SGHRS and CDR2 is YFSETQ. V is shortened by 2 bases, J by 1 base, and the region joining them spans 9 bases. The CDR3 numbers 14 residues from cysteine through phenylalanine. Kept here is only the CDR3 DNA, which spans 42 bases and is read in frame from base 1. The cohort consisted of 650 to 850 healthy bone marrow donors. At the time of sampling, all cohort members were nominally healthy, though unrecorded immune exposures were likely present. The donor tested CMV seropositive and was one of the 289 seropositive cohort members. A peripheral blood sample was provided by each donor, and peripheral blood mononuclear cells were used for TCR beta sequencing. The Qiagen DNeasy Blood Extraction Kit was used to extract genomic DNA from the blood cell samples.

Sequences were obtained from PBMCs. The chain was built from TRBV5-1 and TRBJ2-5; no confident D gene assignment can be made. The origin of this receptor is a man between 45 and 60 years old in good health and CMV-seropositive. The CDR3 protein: CASSLLTGQETQYF. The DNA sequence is TGCGCCAGCAGCTTACTTACCGGCCAAGAGACCCAGTACTTC.